This is a list of T cell receptor beta chains from one sample in a study of vaccination and CD4 T cells after COVID-19. TCRdb passed the PCR reads through MiXCR, listing each CDR3 protein once. The sample yields about 22,000 distinct CDR3 sequences, about 31% seen once. No cognate antigen is known for these TCRs. The sequencing here drew on CD4+ T cells from blood, cultured in vitro, taken about 7 months after SARS-CoV-2 vaccination. Receptors originate from a human donor who had recovered from COVID-19. Both conserved end residues are part of each CDR3. The D gene is left open where the match is weak. Expanded clones get a size class; other rows say once, few or many, or leave the size out.

CDR3	DNA	J	size	V	D
CASTPGLGGYNEQFF	TGTGCCAGCACCCCGGGACTCGGCGGCTACAATGAGCAGTTCTTC	TRBJ2-1	.	TRBV6-1	.
CSARPISDRITDTQYF	TGCAGTGCTAGACCAATTTCGGACAGGATCACAGATACGCAGTATTTT	TRBJ2-3	.	TRBV20-1	TRBD1
CASSSGTYYGYTF	TGTGCCAGCAGTTCCGGGACTTACTATGGCTACACCTTC	TRBJ1-2	few	TRBV27	.
CASSLARADEAFF	TGTGCCAGCAGCTTAGCACGTGCGGACGAAGCTTTCTTT	TRBJ1-1	.	TRBV7-2	.
CASSQGQGGNSPLHF	TGCGCCAGCAGCCAAGGCCAGGGGGGCAATTCACCCCTCCACTTT	TRBJ1-6	few	TRBV4-3	TRBD1
CASSYPTTRGNQPQHF	TGTGCCAGCAGTTACCCGACGACCAGGGGCAATCAGCCCCAGCATTTT	TRBJ1-5	few	TRBV6-5	.
CASSPLLYGEQFF	TGTGCCAGCAGCCCCCTCTTATACGGCGAGCAGTTCTTC	TRBJ2-1	medium-sized	TRBV7-2	.
CASSLLPGQGGEQYF	TGTGCCAGCAGTTTATTGCCGGGACAGGGAGGCGAGCAGTACTTC	TRBJ2-7	.	TRBV28	TRBD1
CASSLVRDGYTF	TGTGCCAGCAGCTTGGTCAGGGACGGCTACACCTTC	TRBJ1-2	.	TRBV5-4	.
CSARDLRTLNYEQYF	TGCAGTGCTAGAGATCTCCGGACACTAAACTACGAGCAGTACTTC	TRBJ2-7	.	TRBV20-1	.
CSASRVQETQYF	TGCAGTGCTAGCAGGGTCCAAGAGACCCAGTACTTC	TRBJ2-5	.	TRBV20-1	.
CASSPAGTEAHTDTQYF	TGTGCCAGCAGTCCAGCCGGGACTGAGGCCCACACAGATACGCAGTATTTT	TRBJ2-3	few	TRBV7-2	.
CASSPYDRGNYGYTF	TGTGCCAGCAGCCCCTACGACAGGGGTAACTATGGCTACACCTTC	TRBJ1-2	.	TRBV5-8	TRBD1
CASSPRADSPLHF	TGTGCCAGCAGCCCCCGGGCCGATTCACCCCTCCACTTT	TRBJ1-6	medium-sized	TRBV7-2	.
CASSLDYRGPYEQYF	TGTGCCAGCAGCTTAGATTATAGGGGGCCCTACGAGCAGTACTTC	TRBJ2-7	.	TRBV11-2	TRBD1
CASSYSPRGGYTF	TGTGCCAGCAGTTACTCCCCCCGAGGAGGCTACACCTTC	TRBJ1-2	few	TRBV6-5	.
CSARGAGGPIQGETQYF	TGCAGTGCTAGAGGGGCGGGAGGGCCGATTCAGGGAGAGACCCAGTACTTC	TRBJ2-5	.	TRBV20-1	TRBD2
CASSIGPGTTDYEQYF	TGTGCCAGTAGTATTGGACCCGGGACAACGGACTACGAGCAGTACTTC	TRBJ2-7	.	TRBV19	.
CASSSRQGVGYGYTF	TGTGCCAGCAGCTCCAGACAGGGGGTAGGGTATGGCTACACCTTC	TRBJ1-2	few	TRBV7-2	TRBD1
CASSLEPQETQYF	TGTGCCAGCAGCTTAGAACCTCAAGAGACCCAGTACTTC	TRBJ2-5	.	TRBV7-3	.
CASSDVAWVAFF	TGTGCCAGCAGTGACGTCGCCTGGGTGGCTTTCTTT	TRBJ1-1	few	TRBV2	.
CSAKGWTSGRSYNEQFF	TGCAGTGCTAAAGGCTGGACTAGCGGGAGGTCCTACAATGAGCAGTTCTTC	TRBJ2-1	.	TRBV20-1	TRBD2
CATNQDRAGNQPQHF	TGTGCCACCAACCAGGACAGGGCGGGCAATCAGCCCCAGCATTTT	TRBJ1-5	few	TRBV15	TRBD1
CATSRAGGRGIYEQYF	TGTGCCACCAGCCGGGCGGGCGGGAGAGGAATCTACGAGCAGTACTTC	TRBJ2-7	.	TRBV15	TRBD2
CASSYSRRPQETQYF	TGTGCCAGCAGTTACTCGAGGCGGCCCCAAGAGACCCAGTACTTC	TRBJ2-5	few	TRBV6-5	.
CASSGGTYQETQYF	TGTGCCAGCTCCGGGGGGACGTACCAAGAGACCCAGTACTTC	TRBJ2-5	.	TRBV6-1	TRBD2
CASRIWERVGEQYF	TGTGCCAGCAGGATCTGGGAGAGGGTAGGCGAGCAGTACTTC	TRBJ2-7	few	TRBV6-2/TRBV6-3	.
CSGGQGGNQPQHF	TGCAGTGGGGGACAGGGAGGCAATCAGCCCCAGCATTTT	TRBJ1-5	.	TRBV20-1	TRBD1
CASRPGGHSGANVLTF	TGTGCCAGCAGACCTGGCGGGCACTCTGGGGCCAACGTCCTGACTTTC	TRBJ2-6	.	TRBV7-8	.
CASSPRGTSGSYEQYF	TGTGCCAGCAGCCCACGGGGGACTAGCGGTTCCTACGAGCAGTACTTC	TRBJ2-7	.	TRBV7-2	TRBD2
CASSLAGRRAEYGYTF	TGTGCCAGCAGCTTAGCCGGCCGGCGGGCCGAGTATGGCTACACCTTC	TRBJ1-2	.	TRBV7-9	.
CSAGSRGESTDTQYF	TGCAGTGCTGGGTCGCGGGGGGAGAGCACAGATACGCAGTATTTT	TRBJ2-3	few	TRBV20-1	TRBD2
CSAGVGIRVYEQYF	TGCAGTGCTGGGGTTGGTATACGAGTGTACGAGCAGTACTTC	TRBJ2-7	.	TRBV20-1	.